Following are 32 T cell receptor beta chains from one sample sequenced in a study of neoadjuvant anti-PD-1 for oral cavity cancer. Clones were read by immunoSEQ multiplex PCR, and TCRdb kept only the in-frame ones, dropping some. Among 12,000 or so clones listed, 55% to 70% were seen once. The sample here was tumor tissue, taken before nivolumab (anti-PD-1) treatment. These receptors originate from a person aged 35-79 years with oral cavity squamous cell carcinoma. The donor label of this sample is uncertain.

This CDR3 is CASSLLGQGANEQFF. The CDR3 coding sequence is TGTGCCAGCAGCTTATTAGGACAGGGGGCCAATGAGCAGTTCTTC. The genes are TRBV7-9 and TRBJ2-1; 11 bases fit TRBD1. In germline, CDR1 is SEHNR, CDR2 FQNEAQ (reference sequence). CDR3 length: 15 amino acids. The V segment lost 2 bases and the J segment 6 bases; nucleotides outside the gene matches: 3.

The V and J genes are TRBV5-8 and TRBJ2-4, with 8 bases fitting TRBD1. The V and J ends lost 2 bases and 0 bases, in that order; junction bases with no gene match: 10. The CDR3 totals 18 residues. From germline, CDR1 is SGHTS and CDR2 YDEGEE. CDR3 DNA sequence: TGTGCCAGCAGCTTAGGACAGGGTCGGACACTAGCCAAAAACATTCAGTACTTC. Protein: CASSLGQGRTLAKNIQYF.

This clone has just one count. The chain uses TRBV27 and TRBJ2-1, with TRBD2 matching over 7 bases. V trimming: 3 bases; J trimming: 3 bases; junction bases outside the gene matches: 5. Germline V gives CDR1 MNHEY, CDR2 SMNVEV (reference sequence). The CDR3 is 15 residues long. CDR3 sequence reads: CASSFQGGSYNEQFF. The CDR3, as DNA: TGTGCCAGCAGTTTTCAGGGCGGGAGCTACAATGAGCAGTTCTTC.

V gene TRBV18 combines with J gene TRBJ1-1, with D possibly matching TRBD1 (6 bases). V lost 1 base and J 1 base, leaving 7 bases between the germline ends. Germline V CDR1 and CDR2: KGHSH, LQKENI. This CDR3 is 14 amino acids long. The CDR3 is CASSPQGGNTEAFF. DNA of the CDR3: TGTGCCAGCTCACCACAAGGGGGGAACACTGAAGCTTTCTTT.

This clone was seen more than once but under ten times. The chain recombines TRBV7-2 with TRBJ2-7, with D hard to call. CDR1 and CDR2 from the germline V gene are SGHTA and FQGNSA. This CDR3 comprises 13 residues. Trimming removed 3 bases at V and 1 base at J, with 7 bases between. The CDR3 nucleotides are TGTGCCAGCAGCTTGGTTTCATCCTACGAGCAGTACTTC. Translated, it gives CASSLVSSYEQYF.

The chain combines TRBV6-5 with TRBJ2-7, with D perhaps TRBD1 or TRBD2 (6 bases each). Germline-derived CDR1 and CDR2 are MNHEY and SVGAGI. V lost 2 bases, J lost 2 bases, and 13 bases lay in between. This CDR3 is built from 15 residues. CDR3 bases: TGTGCCAGCAGTTACCAACAGGGAGGTACCTACGAGCAGTACTTC. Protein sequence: CASSYQQGGTYEQYF.

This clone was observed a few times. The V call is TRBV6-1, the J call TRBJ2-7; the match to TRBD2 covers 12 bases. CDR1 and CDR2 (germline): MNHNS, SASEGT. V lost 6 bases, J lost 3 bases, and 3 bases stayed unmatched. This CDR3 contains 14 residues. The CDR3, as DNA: TGTGCCAGCAGAACTAGCGGGGGGTTCTACGAGCAGTACTTC. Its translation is CASRTSGGFYEQYF.

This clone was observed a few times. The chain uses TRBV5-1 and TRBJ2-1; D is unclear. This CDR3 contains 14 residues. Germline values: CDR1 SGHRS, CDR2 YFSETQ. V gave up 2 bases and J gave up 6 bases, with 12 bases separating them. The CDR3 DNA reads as TGCGCCAGCAGCTTTTTAGCCAACTCCAATGAGCAGTTCTTC. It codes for CASSFLANSNEQFF.

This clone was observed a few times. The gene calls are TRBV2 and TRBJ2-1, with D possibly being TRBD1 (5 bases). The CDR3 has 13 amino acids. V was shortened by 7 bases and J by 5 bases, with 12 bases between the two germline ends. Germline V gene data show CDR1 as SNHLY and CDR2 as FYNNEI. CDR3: CASMWGRDNEQFF. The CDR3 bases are TGTGCCAGCATGTGGGGCAGAGACAATGAGCAGTTCTTC.

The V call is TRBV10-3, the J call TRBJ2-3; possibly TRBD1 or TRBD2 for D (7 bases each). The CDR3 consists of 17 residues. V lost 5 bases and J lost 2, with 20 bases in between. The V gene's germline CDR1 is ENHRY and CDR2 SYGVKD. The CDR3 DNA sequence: TGTGCCATCAGTTCCTGGCAGGGGGGGAGGGCCACAGATACGCAGTATTTT. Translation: CAISSWQGGRATDTQYF.

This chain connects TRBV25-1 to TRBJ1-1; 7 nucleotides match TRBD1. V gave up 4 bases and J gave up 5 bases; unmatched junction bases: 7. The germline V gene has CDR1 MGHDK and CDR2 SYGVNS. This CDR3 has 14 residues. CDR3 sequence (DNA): TGTGCCAGCAGTGCACAGGGGACGGGGACTGAAGCTTTCTTT. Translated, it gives CASSAQGTGTEAFF.

The CDR3 region is CATSRRPGEDTQYF. The CDR3 region has the DNA TGTGCCACCAGCAGACGCCCAGGGGAGGATACGCAGTATTTT. V is TRBV15 and J is TRBJ2-3; maybe TRBD1 (6 bases). Deletions cut 2 bases from V and 6 bases from J, with 12 bases between. Germline loops: CDR1 LNHNV, CDR2 YYDKDF (reference sequence). The CDR3 spans 14 residues. Full variable domain (missing parts from reference TRBV15 and TRBJ2-3): DAMVIQNPRYQVTQFGKPVTLSCSQTLNHNVMYWYQQKSSQAPKLLFHYYDKDFNNEADTPDNFQSRRPNTSFCFLDIRSPGLGDTAMYLCATSRRPGEDTQYFGPGTRLTVL.

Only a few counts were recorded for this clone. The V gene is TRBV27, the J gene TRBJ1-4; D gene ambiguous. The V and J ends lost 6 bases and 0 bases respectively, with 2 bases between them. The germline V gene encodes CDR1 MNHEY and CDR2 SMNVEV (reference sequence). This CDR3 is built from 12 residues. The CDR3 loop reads CASRTTNEKLFF. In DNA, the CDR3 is TGTGCCAGCAGGACAACTAATGAAAAACTGTTTTTT. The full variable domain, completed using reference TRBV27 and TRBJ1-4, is EAQVTQNPRYLITVTGKKLTVTCSQNMNHEYMSWYRQDPGLGLRQIYYSMNVEVTDKGDVPEGYKVSRKEKRNFPLILESPSPNQTSLYFCASRTTNEKLFFGSGTQLSVL.

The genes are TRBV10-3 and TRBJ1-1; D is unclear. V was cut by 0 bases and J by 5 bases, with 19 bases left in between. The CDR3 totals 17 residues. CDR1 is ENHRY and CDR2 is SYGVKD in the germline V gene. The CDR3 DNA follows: TGTGCCATCAGTGAGTCTAGTGGGGTAAGGGAGTTAACTGAAGCTTTCTTT. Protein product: CAISESSGVRELTEAFF.

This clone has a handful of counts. The CDR3 protein is CASRAIYEQYF. CDR3 coding DNA: TGTGCCAGCAGGGCAATCTACGAGCAGTACTTC. The V gene is TRBV2, the J gene TRBJ2-7; D uncertain. Germline CDR1 is SNHLY and CDR2 is FYNNEI. V lost 6 bases and J 3 bases, leaving 6 bases between the germline ends. This CDR3 has 11 residues.

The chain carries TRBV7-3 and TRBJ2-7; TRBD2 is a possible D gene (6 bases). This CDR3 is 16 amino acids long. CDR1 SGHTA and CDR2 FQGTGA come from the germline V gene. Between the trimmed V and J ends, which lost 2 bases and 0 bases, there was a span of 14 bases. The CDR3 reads CASSLVAGSPSYEQYF. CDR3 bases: TGTGCCAGCAGCTTAGTGGCCGGGAGCCCCTCCTACGAGCAGTACTTC.

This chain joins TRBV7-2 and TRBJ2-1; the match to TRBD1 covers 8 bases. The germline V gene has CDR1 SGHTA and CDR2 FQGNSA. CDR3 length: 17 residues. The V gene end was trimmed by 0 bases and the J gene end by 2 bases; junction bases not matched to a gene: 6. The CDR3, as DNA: TGTGCCAGCAGCTTAGCGAAAGCAGGGGGCGCCTACAATGAGCAGTTCTTC. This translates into CASSLAKAGGAYNEQFF.

Here the CDR3 reads CASSLTGNQPQHF. The DNA for the CDR3 is TGTGCCAGCAGCTTGACAGGGAATCAGCCCCAGCATTTT. This chain joins TRBV11-1 and TRBJ1-5; 7 positions agree with TRBD1. After removal of 3 bases from V and 4 bases from J, the junction contained 0 bases not matched to a gene. This CDR3 spans 13 amino acids. In germline, CDR1 is SGHAT, CDR2 FQDESV (reference sequence). The full variable domain, rest sourced from reference TRBV11-1 and TRBJ1-5, is EAEVAQSPRYKITEKSQAVAFWCDPISGHATLYWYRQILGQGPELLVQFQDESVVDDSQLPKDRFSAERLKGVDSTLKIQPAELGDSAMYLCASSLTGNQPQHFGDGTRLSIL.

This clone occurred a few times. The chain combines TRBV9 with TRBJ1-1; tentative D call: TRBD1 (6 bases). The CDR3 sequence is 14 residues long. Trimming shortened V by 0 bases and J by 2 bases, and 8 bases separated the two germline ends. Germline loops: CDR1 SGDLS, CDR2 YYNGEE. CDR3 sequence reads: CASSVGTANTEAFF. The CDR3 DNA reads TGTGCCAGCAGCGTAGGGACAGCTAACACTGAAGCTTTCTTT.

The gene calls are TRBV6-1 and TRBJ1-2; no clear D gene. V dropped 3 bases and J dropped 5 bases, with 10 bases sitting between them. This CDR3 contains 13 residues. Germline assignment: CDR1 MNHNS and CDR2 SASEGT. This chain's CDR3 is CASSDSVSYGYTF. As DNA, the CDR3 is TGTGCCAGCAGTGATTCGGTTTCATATGGCTACACCTTC.

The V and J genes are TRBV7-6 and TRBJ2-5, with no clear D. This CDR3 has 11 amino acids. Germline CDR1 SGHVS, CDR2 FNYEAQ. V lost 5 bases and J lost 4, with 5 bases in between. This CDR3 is CASSPLETQYF. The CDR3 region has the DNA TGTGCCAGCAGCCCCCTAGAGACCCAGTACTTC.

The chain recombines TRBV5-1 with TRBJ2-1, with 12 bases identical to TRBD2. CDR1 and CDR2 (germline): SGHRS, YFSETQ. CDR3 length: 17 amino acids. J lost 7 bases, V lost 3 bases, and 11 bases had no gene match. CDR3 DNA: TGCGCCAGCAGCTGGTCTAGCGGGGGGGCCTCTCGGAATGAGCAGTTCTTC. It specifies CASSWSSGGASRNEQFF.

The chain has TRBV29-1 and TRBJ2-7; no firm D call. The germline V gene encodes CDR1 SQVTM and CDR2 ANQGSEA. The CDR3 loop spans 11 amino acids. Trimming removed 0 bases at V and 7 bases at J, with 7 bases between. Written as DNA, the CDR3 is TGCAGCGTTGAAGATGTGGGTGAGCAGTACTTC. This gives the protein CSVEDVGEQYF.

The CDR3 nucleotides read TGTGCCAGCAGCTTTGACGGGAACTCCTACGAGCAGTACTTC. Protein sequence: CASSFDGNSYEQYF. V and J are TRBV5-8 and TRBJ2-7; possibly TRBD2 for D (5 bases). V gave up 2 bases and J gave up 0 bases, with 9 bases separating them. This CDR3 region has 14 residues. Germline CDR1 reads SGHTS; CDR2 reads YDEGEE.

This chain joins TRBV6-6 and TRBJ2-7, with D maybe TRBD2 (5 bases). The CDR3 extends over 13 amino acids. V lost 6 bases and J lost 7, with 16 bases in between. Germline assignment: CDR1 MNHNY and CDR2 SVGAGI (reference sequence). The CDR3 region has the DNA TGTGCCAGCAGGCGGACGGCTTCGGGAGAGCAGTACTTC. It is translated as CASRRTASGEQYF.

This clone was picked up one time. For the CDR3, the DNA is TGTGCCAGCAGCCCCGGACAGGGGGGACACACTGAAGCTTTCTTT. This codes for CASSPGQGGHTEAFF. V usage is TRBV11-2 and J usage is TRBJ1-1; 10 nucleotides line up with TRBD1. The CDR3 has 15 amino acids. CDR1 and CDR2 from the germline V gene are SGHAT and FQNNGV. The junction had 6 bases not matched to a gene; V was cut back by 5 bases and J by 3 bases.

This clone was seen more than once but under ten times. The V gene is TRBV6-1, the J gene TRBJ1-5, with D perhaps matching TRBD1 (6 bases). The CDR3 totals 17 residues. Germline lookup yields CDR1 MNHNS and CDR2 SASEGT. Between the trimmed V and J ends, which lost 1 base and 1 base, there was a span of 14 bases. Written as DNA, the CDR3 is TGTGCCAGCAGTGAAGTCAAAGGGACATTAAGCAATCAGCCCCAGCATTTT. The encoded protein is CASSEVKGTLSNQPQHF.

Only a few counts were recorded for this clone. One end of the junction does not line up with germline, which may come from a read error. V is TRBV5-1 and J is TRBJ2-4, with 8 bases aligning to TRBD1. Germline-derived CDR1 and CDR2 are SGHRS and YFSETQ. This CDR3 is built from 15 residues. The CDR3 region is CASRLAAGGRNIQYF. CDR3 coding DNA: TGCGCCAGCAGATTGGCCGCAGGGGGCAGAAACATTCAGTACTTC.

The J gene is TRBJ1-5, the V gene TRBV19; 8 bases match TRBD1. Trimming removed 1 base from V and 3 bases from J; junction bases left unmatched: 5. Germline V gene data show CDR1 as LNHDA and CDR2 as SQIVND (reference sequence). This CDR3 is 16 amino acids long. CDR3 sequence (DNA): TGTGCCAGTAGTATAGGTCGGGACAGGCCCAATCAGCCCCAGCATTTT. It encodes CASSIGRDRPNQPQHF.

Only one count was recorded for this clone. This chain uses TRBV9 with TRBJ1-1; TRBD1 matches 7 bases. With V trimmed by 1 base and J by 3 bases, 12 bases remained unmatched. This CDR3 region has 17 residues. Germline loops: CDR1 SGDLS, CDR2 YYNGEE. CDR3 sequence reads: CASSVFRGRDADTEAFF. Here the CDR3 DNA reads TGTGCCAGCAGCGTATTTAGGGGGCGCGATGCGGACACTGAAGCTTTCTTT. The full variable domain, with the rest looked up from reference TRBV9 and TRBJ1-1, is DSGVTQTPKHLITATGQRVTLRCSPRSGDLSVYWYQQSLDQGLQFLIQYYNGEERAKGNILERFSAQQFPDLHSELNLSSLELGDSALYFCASSVFRGRDADTEAFFGQGTRLTVV.

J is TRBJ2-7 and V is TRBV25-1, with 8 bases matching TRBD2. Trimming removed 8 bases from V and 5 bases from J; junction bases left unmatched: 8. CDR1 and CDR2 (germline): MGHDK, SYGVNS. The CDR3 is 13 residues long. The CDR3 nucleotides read TGTGCCAGCGAGAGCGGGAGCAGCAACGAGCAGTACTTC. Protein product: CASESGSSNEQYF.

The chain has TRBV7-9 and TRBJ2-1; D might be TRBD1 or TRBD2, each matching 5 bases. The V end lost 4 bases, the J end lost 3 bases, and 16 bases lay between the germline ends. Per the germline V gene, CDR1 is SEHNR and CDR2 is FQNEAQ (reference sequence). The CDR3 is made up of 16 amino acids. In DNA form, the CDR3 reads TGTGCCAGCAGCTCCCCCGTGGGACGCAGCTACAATGAGCAGTTCTTC. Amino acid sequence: CASSSPVGRSYNEQFF.